This note documents a single T cell receptor beta chain sequence. This sample is part of a study of blood T cells in healthy people across ages. V was clipped by 8 bases and J by 2 bases, with 13 bases between them. CDR3 length: 14 amino acids. A sample-barcoded 5' primer and a J-beta primer mix were used in a second PCR of roughly 7 to 12 cycles. One entry per CDR3 protein, called by TCRdb with MiXCR from the 5' RACE reads. This repertoire shows just under 750,000 distinct CDR3 sequences, roughly 20% found once; its top ten account for around 22%. The clonotype originates from a man between 65 and 85 years old in good health. The chain joins TRBV12-3 or TRBV12-4 to TRBJ1-5, with no clear D. The sequenced material came from blood. The CDR3 DNA reads as TGTGCCAGCGCCGATCGTCTACGCAATCAGCCCCAGCATTTT. Its protein product is CASADRLRNQPQHF.